This TCR beta chain was retrieved from a study of T-cell memory formation after mild COVID-19. Overall study findings and caveats: Several responding clones turned up in pre-infection memory, indicating that cross-reactive memory may have taken part.

This CDR3 is 15 amino acids long. The germline gives CDR1 LGHNA, CDR2 YNFKEQ. Each CDR3 protein is one row after TCRdb ran MiXCR on the 5' RACE reads. The sample consists of some 210,000 distinct CDR3 sequences, about 10% of them appearing once. Comments on this clonotype: Its target is unknown. One base away lies a much larger clone, so this may be a sequencing read error.

The clonotype was recovered from a man younger than 35 who had mild COVID-19 (a few samples of this study predate the infection). Cell type and time point are not known. V gene TRBV4-2 combines with J gene TRBJ2-6; a possible D gene is TRBD1 (5 bases). The sequencing sample was made of PBMCs or a T cell subset sorted from them (not recorded which). Here the CDR3 DNA reads TGTGACAGCAGCCAAGTAGGGGCTGGGGCCAACGTCCTGACTTTC. Translating it yields CDSSQVGAGANVLTF.